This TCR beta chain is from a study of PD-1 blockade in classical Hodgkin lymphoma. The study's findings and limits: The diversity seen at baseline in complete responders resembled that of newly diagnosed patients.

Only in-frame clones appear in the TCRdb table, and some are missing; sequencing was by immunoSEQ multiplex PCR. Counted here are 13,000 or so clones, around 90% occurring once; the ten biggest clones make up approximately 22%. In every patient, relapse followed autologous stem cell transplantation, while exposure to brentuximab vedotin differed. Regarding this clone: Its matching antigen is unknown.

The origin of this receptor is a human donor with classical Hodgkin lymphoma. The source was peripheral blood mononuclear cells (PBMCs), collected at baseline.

CDR3 DNA: TGTGCCAGCAGCCCGCGACTAGCGGGCACTTCTGGGGCCAACGTCCTGACTTTC. Its protein is CASSPRLAGTSGANVLTF. The rearrangement links TRBV9 to TRBJ2-6; 10 nucleotides align to TRBD2. Germline CDR1 reads SGDLS; CDR2 reads YYNGEE. The CDR3 is 18 residues long. V was pared by 4 bases and J by 1 base, with 8 bases of the junction left unmatched.